The present T cell receptor (beta chain) was sequenced within a study of cytomegalovirus exposure and HLA in healthy donors. 13 Jbeta primers and 60 Vbeta primers were used for the PCR. The protocol was immunoSEQ multiplex PCR, while the TCRdb copy is restricted to in-frame clones and leaves out a portion. The sample has about 94,000 clones; around 76% are singletons. What was sequenced was PBMCs. The receptor was isolated from a man aged 35 to 55 in good health and CMV-seropositive.

DNA of the CDR3: TGTGCCAGCTCCCCAGGGACTAGCGGGAGAGAGACCCAGTACTTC. Amino acid sequence: CASSPGTSGRETQYF. The chain has TRBV18 and TRBJ2-5; 14 bases agree with TRBD2. Germline values: CDR1 KGHSH, CDR2 LQKENI. Unmatched junction bases numbered 4, after V lost 6 bases and J lost 4 bases. This CDR3 spans 15 amino acids.